This T cell receptor (beta chain) was documented in a study of cytomegalovirus exposure and HLA in healthy donors. Findings and limits, study-wide: Three chains linked to CMV were shown in vitro to be specific for CMV antigens. With later analysis, a missense DCLRE1C variant became linked to TCR beta V- and J-gene trimming. Investigators reported approximately 170 TCR beta chains as tied to cytomegalovirus. Further analysis was carried out later, and it showed several of the most significant clusters appearing linked to common viral pathogens.

PCR was performed using 60 Vbeta and 13 Jbeta primers. Clones were sequenced by immunoSEQ multiplex PCR, and TCRdb holds only the in-frame ones, with some missing. The sample contains under 200,000 clones, 60% to 85% of which appear only once. This clone has just one count. Its antigen is unidentified. The junction had 5 bases not matched to a gene; V was cut back by 6 bases and J by 8 bases. The CDR3 length is 11 residues. Germline CDR1 is DFQATT and CDR2 is SNEGSKA (reference sequence). This TCR derives from a woman aged 45 to 65 in good health and CMV-seropositive. V gene TRBV20-1 combines with J gene TRBJ1-2; 8 nucleotides agree with TRBD1. The sequencing sample was made of PBMCs. CDR3 sequence reads: CSAPGQGGYTF. For the CDR3, the DNA is TGCAGTGCCCCCGGACAGGGCGGCTACACCTTC.